The 15 T cell receptor beta chains listed next were all sequenced from one sample in a study of CD8 T cells in ankylosing spondylitis. TCRdb processed the 5' RACE reads anew with MiXCR; each CDR3 protein has one entry. The repertoire holds 230,000 or so distinct CDR3 sequences, 18% seen once, with approximately 32% in the top ten. What was sequenced was blood, either unsorted or a sorted T cell fraction (not recorded which). These receptor sequences come from a male donor with ankylosing spondylitis or in good health (not recorded which).

This chain connects TRBV5-4 to TRBJ2-1, with a possible D match to TRBD2 (5 bases). The germline V gene encodes CDR1 SGHNT and CDR2 YYREEE (reference sequence). CDR3 length: 12 amino acids. V was shortened by 4 bases and J by 10 bases, with 12 bases between the two germline ends. This CDR3 reads CASSPEGPEQFF. In DNA, the CDR3 is TGTGCCAGCAGCCCTGAGGGCCCGGAGCAGTTCTTC.

This clonotype has just a few counts. V gene TRBV4-1 combines with J gene TRBJ1-4; 7 bases line up with TRBD1. The trim removed 0 bases at V and 5 bases at J, leaving 6 bases unmatched. CDR3 length equals 16 residues. Germline-derived CDR1 and CDR2 are MGHRA and YSYEKL. The CDR3 sequence is CASSQESTGPNEKLFF. The DNA for the CDR3 is TGCGCCAGCAGCCAAGAATCGACAGGGCCAAATGAAAAACTGTTTTTT.

At least ten counts were recorded for this clonotype. The rearrangement joins TRBV12-3 or TRBV12-4 to TRBJ1-1; 9 positions agree with TRBD1. The CDR3 extends over 15 amino acids. The ends lost 0 bases at V and 3 bases at J; junction bases unmatched: 2. DNA of the CDR3: TGTGCCAGCAGTTTAGCCGGGACAGGGTACACTGAAGCTTTCTTT. Translated: CASSLAGTGYTEAFF.

This sequence joins TRBV7-9 and TRBJ2-3, with TRBD2 matching 12 bases. This CDR3 contains 17 residues. Per the germline V gene, CDR1 is SEHNR and CDR2 is FQNEAQ (reference sequence). The trim removed 5 bases at V and 2 bases at J, leaving 8 bases unmatched. The CDR3: CASSPRLAGDLTDTQYF. CDR3 DNA: TGTGCCAGCAGCCCCAGACTAGCGGGAGACCTCACAGATACGCAGTATTTT.

V gene TRBV4-1 combines with J gene TRBJ2-2, with 7 bases matching TRBD1. The length of the CDR3 is 14 residues. V was clipped by 4 bases and J by 5 bases; unmatched bases: 4. CDR1 is MGHRA and CDR2 is YSYEKL in the germline V gene. The CDR3 sequence: CASSPYRGTGELFF. DNA of the CDR3: TGCGCCAGCAGCCCGTACAGGGGTACCGGGGAGCTGTTTTTT.

In its sample, this clonotype was seen many times. The rearrangement links TRBV6-5 to TRBJ1-1; D gene unclear. The CDR3 spans 11 residues. The germline CDR1 and CDR2 sequences are MNHEY and SVGAGI. The V gene lost 4 bases and the J gene lost 7 bases, with 7 bases spanning the gap. CDR3 coding DNA: TGTGCCAGCAGTTGGGGAGGTGAAGCTTTCTTT. Amino acids: CASSWGGEAFF.

The chain is built from TRBV5-6 and TRBJ2-2, with D unresolved. Germline assignment: CDR1 SGHDT and CDR2 YYEEEE. The V gene lost 2 bases and the J gene lost 6 bases, with 8 bases spanning the gap. The CDR3 runs 13 residues. CDR3 in DNA: TGTGCCAGCAGCTTTAAGGTACCCGGGGAGCTGTTTTTT. Its translation: CASSFKVPGELFF.

V usage is TRBV20-1 and J usage is TRBJ2-1; D might be TRBD2 (5 bases). Germline CDR1 DFQATT, CDR2 SNEGSKA (reference sequence). V shed 6 bases and J shed 0 bases, with 12 bases lying between them. The length of the CDR3 is 14 residues. The CDR3 bases are TGCAGTGCCCGAGGACTTAGCTCCTACAATGAGCAGTTCTTC. This translates into CSARGLSSYNEQFF.

This clonotype has only a few counts. The rearrangement links TRBV7-2 to TRBJ2-1, with 12 bases that match TRBD2. CDR1 and CDR2 (germline): SGHTA, FQGNSA. V shed 3 bases, J shed 7 bases, and the junction held 4 bases outside the gene matches. This CDR3 spans 15 amino acids. CDR3 coding DNA: TGTGCCAGCAGCTTCCACGGACTAGCGGGAAATGAGCAGTTCTTC. Protein sequence: CASSFHGLAGNEQFF.

This chain connects TRBV15 to TRBJ2-2, with D perhaps TRBD2 (6 bases). Germline values: CDR1 LNHNV, CDR2 YYDKDF (reference sequence). V lost 4 bases and J lost 5, with 11 bases in between. The CDR3 is 14 amino acids. CDR3 DNA sequence: TGTGCCACCAGCATAACCGGGACTACCGGGGAGCTGTTTTTT. This sequence encodes CATSITGTTGELFF.

With respect to this clonotype: A junction boundary mismatches the germline segment, possibly from a read error. The chain recombines TRBV19 with TRBJ2-2; 9 bases agree with TRBD2. The CDR3 spans 17 residues. The germline gives CDR1 LNHDA, CDR2 SQIVND (reference sequence). CDR3 bases: TGTGCCAGTAGTACATTAGCGGGAGAGCGGGACACCGGGGGGCTGTTTTTT. It encodes CASSTLAGERDTGGLFF.

This clonotype has more than one count but fewer than ten. The V call is TRBV4-1, the J call TRBJ2-7; D is uncertain. The CDR3 is 16 residues long. Trimming cost V 4 bases and J 2 bases, with 18 bases left between them. CDR1 is MGHRA and CDR2 is YSYEKL in the germline V gene. The CDR3 DNA is TGCGCCAGCAGCCCCAGTACGACGACGTTGACCTACGAGCAGTACTTC. It yields the protein CASSPSTTTLTYEQYF.

DNA for the CDR3: TGTGCCAGCAGTGAATGGACAGGGCTCTACGAGCAGTACTTC. This encodes CASSEWTGLYEQYF. The chain joins TRBV6-1 to TRBJ2-7, with 8 bases identical to TRBD1. The CDR3 contains 14 residues. Germline V gene sequence: CDR1 MNHNS, CDR2 SASEGT. The junction had 3 bases not matched to a gene; V was cut back by 2 bases and J by 3 bases.

The rearrangement joins TRBV25-1 to TRBJ2-1; no definite D call. The CDR3 extends over 16 amino acids. Deletions cut 3 bases from V and 0 bases from J, with 12 bases between. In germline, CDR1 is MGHDK, CDR2 SYGVNS. The CDR3 DNA reads TGTGCCAGCAGTGACCTCAGCGTGGCCTCCTACAATGAGCAGTTCTTC. It encodes CASSDLSVASYNEQFF.

The V gene is TRBV3-1, the J gene TRBJ2-1, with D unclear. This CDR3 comprises 14 residues. Per germline, CDR1 LGHDT and CDR2 YNNKEL (reference sequence). Trimming shortened V by 0 bases and J by 9 bases, and 12 bases separated the two germline ends. Here the CDR3 DNA reads TGTGCCAGCAGCCAAGAAACTCGATCGGGTGAGCAGTTCTTC. The encoded protein is CASSQETRSGEQFF.